One and the same sample provided the 27 T cell receptor beta chains below, sequenced in a study of blood T cell repertoires in COVID-19 (dated by TCRdb to about 2020). Library preparation used the immunoSEQ multiplex PCR assay. TCRdb obtained this table from immuneACCESS and retained in-frame rearrangements with V and J assigned. These tables miss some clones; where compared with another copy, unresolved V genes account for less than half of the shortfall, and the remainder is unexplained. The sample profile shows 180,000 or so clones; around 82% of them were found once. Over 2.5% of the sample is taken by the ten largest. Sequenced sample: peripheral blood. These receptors came from a human donor with acute or convalescent COVID-19. The donor label of this sample is uncertain.

This rearrangement joins TRBV11-2 to TRBJ1-2, with a tentative D call TRBD1 (6 bases). The CDR3 totals 16 residues. The germline CDR1 and CDR2 sequences are SGHAT and FQNNGV. V lost 4 bases to trimming and J lost 2 bases, with 17 bases between them. The CDR3 DNA sequence: TGTGCCAGCAGCTCCCTGGGGGGGCGGCTGAACTATGGCTACACCTTC. Translating gives CASSSLGGRLNYGYTF.

This sequence joins TRBV5-6 and TRBJ2-2; D unclear. CDR1 and CDR2 (germline): SGHDT, YYEEEE. The V end lost 4 bases, the J end lost 8 bases, and 9 bases lay between the germline ends. The CDR3 has 12 amino acids. In DNA form, the CDR3 reads TGTGCCAGCAGCACCGGAGCAGGGGAGCTGTTTTTT. Translation: CASSTGAGELFF.

The chain employs TRBV3-1 (or the pseudogene TRBV3-2) and TRBJ2-7; D perhaps matches TRBD1 (6 bases). The germline gives CDR1 LGHDT, CDR2 YNNKEL (reference sequence). Trimming pared 3 bases from V and 7 bases from J, leaving 19 bases between. The CDR3 consists of 15 residues. The CDR3 region is CASSQRQVYGREQYF. CDR3 DNA: TGTGCCAGCAGCCAGAGACAGGTTTATGGAAGGGAGCAGTACTTC.

This clone has just one count. V usage is TRBV7-2 and J usage is TRBJ1-1; TRBD1 agrees at 9 bases. There are 15 residues in the CDR3. Germline V gene data show CDR1 as SGHTA and CDR2 as FQGNSA. The V and J ends lost 4 bases and 6 bases, in that order; junction bases with no gene match: 9. CDR3 residues: CASSSGGQGSSEAFF. Here the CDR3 DNA reads TGTGCCAGCAGCTCGGGGGGACAGGGATCGTCTGAAGCTTTCTTT.

The chain links TRBV5-1 to TRBJ1-2, with TRBD1 matching over 7 bases. This CDR3 has 14 residues. Losses at the gene ends were 0 bases for V and 5 bases for J; bases not matched to a gene: 4. The germline CDR1 and CDR2 sequences are SGHRS and YFSETQ. The CDR3 spells CASSLESGGYGYTF. The CDR3 DNA reads TGCGCCAGCAGCTTGGAATCAGGGGGGTATGGCTACACCTTC.

The chain has TRBV19 and TRBJ2-7; 8 bases fit TRBD1. Germline lookup yields CDR1 LNHDA and CDR2 SQIVND (reference sequence). The junction had 5 bases not matched to a gene; V was cut back by 3 bases and J by 4 bases. The CDR3 runs to 14 residues. Written as DNA, the CDR3 is TGTGCCAGTAGTATTATGACAGGGGATTACGAGCAGTACTTC. It is translated as CASSIMTGDYEQYF.

The rearrangement uses TRBV30 and TRBJ2-6; 7 nucleotides agree with TRBD2. From germline, CDR1 is GTSNPN and CDR2 SVGIG (reference sequence). The CDR3 is 15 residues long. V trimming: 8 bases; J trimming: 2 bases; junction bases outside the gene matches: 9. CDR3 residues: CATSMGGAGANVLTF. Written as DNA, the CDR3 is TGTGCCACATCTATGGGAGGGGCTGGGGCCAACGTCCTGACTTTC.

The rearrangement joins TRBV27 to TRBJ2-7, with 7 positions matching TRBD1. CDR1 and CDR2 from the germline V gene are MNHEY and SMNVEV (reference sequence). Losses at the gene ends were 5 bases for V and 0 bases for J; bases not matched to a gene: 4. This CDR3 region has 14 residues. CDR3 sequence (DNA): TGTGCCAGCAGTCCCAGGGACAGCTCCTACGAGCAGTACTTC. Its translation: CASSPRDSSYEQYF.

The chain has TRBV19 and TRBJ2-2, with 7 bases matching TRBD1. Per germline, CDR1 LNHDA and CDR2 SQIVND (reference sequence). J was trimmed by 6 bases and V by 9 bases; bases with no gene match: 10. The CDR3 runs 14 residues. DNA of the CDR3: TGTGCCAGCCGATCCTCCCAGGGGGCCGGGGAGCTGTTTTTT. Translated: CASRSSQGAGELFF.

V gene TRBV30 combines with J gene TRBJ2-5; D is undetermined. The V gene's germline CDR1 is GTSNPN and CDR2 SVGIG (reference sequence). This CDR3 has 14 amino acids. Trimming removed 0 bases at V and 5 bases at J, with 13 bases between. CDR3 DNA sequence: TGTGCCTGGAGTGTTCTGGCTGGTGGTGAGACCCAGTACTTC. This encodes CAWSVLAGGETQYF.

J is TRBJ2-2 and V is TRBV10-1; possibly TRBD2 for D (6 bases). Germline CDR1 WNHNN, CDR2 SYGVQD (reference sequence). This CDR3 region has 15 residues. The ends were cut back, 3 bases at V and 6 bases at J, with 14 bases in the middle. The CDR3 region is CASSEGLSRAGELFF. The CDR3 DNA sequence: TGCGCCAGCAGTGAAGGACTAAGTCGGGCCGGGGAGCTGTTTTTT.

V usage is TRBV5-4 and J usage is TRBJ1-1, with TRBD1 as a possible D gene (6 bases). The V gene lost 2 bases and the J gene lost 8 bases, with 13 bases spanning the gap. CDR1 is SGHNT and CDR2 is YYREEE in the germline V gene (reference sequence). The CDR3 consists of 13 residues. As DNA, the CDR3 is TGTGCCAGCAGCTTTCCACAGGGATGGGAAGCTTTCTTT. It specifies CASSFPQGWEAFF. The full variable domain, completed using reference TRBV5-4 and TRBJ1-1, is ETGVTQSPTHLIKTRGQQVTLRCSSQSGHNTVSWYQQALGQGPQFIFQYYREEENGRGNFPPRFSGLQFPNYSSELNVNALELDDSALYLCASSFPQGWEAFFGQGTRLTVV.

This clone was recorded a few times. V gene TRBV2 combines with J gene TRBJ2-7; no firm D call. The CDR3 totals 11 residues. Germline CDR1 is SNHLY and CDR2 is FYNNEI. Trimming took 5 bases from V and 2 from J, leaving 4 bases between them. In DNA form, the CDR3 reads TGTGCCAGCAGTCAAACCTACGAGCAGTACTTC. It codes for CASSQTYEQYF.

V and J are TRBV2 and TRBJ1-5; 8 bases are shared with TRBD1. The length of the CDR3 is 15 residues. The trim removed 2 bases at V and 7 bases at J, leaving 7 bases unmatched. Germline assignment: CDR1 SNHLY and CDR2 FYNNEI. The CDR3 sequence is CASSERTGIGQPQHF. The CDR3 region has the DNA TGTGCCAGCAGTGAAAGGACAGGGATCGGACAGCCCCAGCATTTT.

The J gene is TRBJ2-7, the V gene TRBV28; 12 bases align to TRBD2. The CDR3 has 15 residues. Looked up from germline, CDR1 is MDHEN and CDR2 is SYDVKM. Trimming cost V 6 bases and J 6 bases; bases outside gene matches: 9. The CDR3 sequence is CASSLLAGGSAEQYF. The DNA of the CDR3 is TGTGCCAGCAGCCTACTAGCGGGAGGAAGTGCCGAGCAGTACTTC.

The CDR3 sequence: CASSLRQGGTEAFF. The CDR3 DNA sequence: TGTGCCAGCAGCCTTAGACAGGGCGGCACTGAAGCTTTCTTT. The V gene is TRBV11-1, the J gene TRBJ1-1; 7 nucleotides match TRBD1. Looked up from germline, CDR1 is SGHAT and CDR2 is FQDESV (reference sequence). V shed 5 bases, J shed 4 bases, and the junction held 7 bases outside the gene matches. This CDR3 has 14 amino acids.

The V and J genes are TRBV7-3 and TRBJ2-7, with a tentative D call TRBD2 (6 bases). Germline CDR1 is SGHTA and CDR2 is FQGTGA. This CDR3 contains 13 residues. The germline V and J ends were trimmed by 5 bases and 11 bases, with 19 bases remaining between them. CDR3 sequence reads: CASSLTERGGKYF. The CDR3 coding sequence is TGTGCCAGCAGCCTGACCGAACGGGGAGGAAAGTACTTC.

CDR3 sequence: CASSIARREGETQYF. CDR3 nucleotides: TGTGCCAGTAGTATAGCGCGGCGGGAGGGGGAGACCCAGTACTTC. This rearrangement joins TRBV19 to TRBJ2-5, with 9 positions matching TRBD2. Germline CDR1 LNHDA, CDR2 SQIVND (reference sequence). The CDR3 runs 15 residues. The ends lost 1 base at V and 5 bases at J; junction bases unmatched: 5.

This chain joins TRBV5-6 and TRBJ1-2; perhaps TRBD1 as D (5 bases). Germline V CDR1 and CDR2: SGHDT, YYEEEE. There are 13 residues in the CDR3. Trimming stripped 4 bases from V and 7 bases from J, with 14 bases between. This chain's CDR3 is CASSPWGGFGYTF. DNA of the CDR3: TGTGCCAGCAGCCCTTGGGGGGGGTTTGGCTACACCTTC.

The chain uses TRBV6-1 and TRBJ2-7; a possible D gene is TRBD2 (6 bases). Deletions cut 3 bases from V and 2 bases from J, with 17 bases between. This CDR3 is 16 amino acids long. CDR1 and CDR2 from the germline V gene are MNHNS and SASEGT. CDR3 in amino acids: CASSDPSGGWTYEQYF. CDR3 nucleotides: TGTGCCAGCAGTGATCCATCCGGGGGTTGGACCTACGAGCAGTACTTC.

This clone is a singleton in its sample. The V call is TRBV29-1, the J call TRBJ1-2; TRBD1 agrees at 7 bases. The CDR3 sequence is 12 residues long. Germline CDR1 and CDR2: SQVTM and ANQGSEA. The trim removed 6 bases at V and 4 bases at J, leaving 5 bases unmatched. The CDR3 reads CSVVRGTYGYTF. The CDR3 nucleotides read TGCAGCGTCGTCAGGGGGACCTATGGCTACACCTTC. The entire variable domain, with the rest obtained from reference TRBV29-1 and TRBJ1-2, is as follows: SAVISQKPSRDICQRGTSLTIQCQVDSQVTMMFWYRQQPGQSLTLIATANQGSEATYESGFVIDKFPISRPNLTFSTLTVSNMSPEDSSIYLCSVVRGTYGYTFGSGTRLTVV.

This sequence joins TRBV5-1 and TRBJ1-6; tentative D call: TRBD1 (5 bases). The CDR3 is 16 residues long. Germline V gene sequence: CDR1 SGHRS, CDR2 YFSETQ. Trimming stripped 0 bases from V and 9 bases from J, with 16 bases between. The CDR3 is CASSLEILHQGSPLHF. CDR3 in DNA: TGCGCCAGCAGCTTGGAAATATTACACCAGGGTTCACCCCTCCACTTT.

The CDR3 sequence is CASRTSGGGETQYF. The CDR3 DNA reads TGTGCCAGCAGGACTAGCGGGGGGGGTGAGACCCAGTACTTC. V usage is TRBV2 and J usage is TRBJ2-5, with TRBD2 identical over 14 bases. Looked up from germline, CDR1 is SNHLY and CDR2 is FYNNEI. The CDR3 totals 14 residues. V was clipped by 6 bases and J by 5 bases; unmatched bases: 2.

This clone was found once. This chain connects TRBV5-1 to TRBJ1-2, with D possibly matching TRBD1 (5 bases). The germline V gene encodes CDR1 SGHRS and CDR2 YFSETQ. V was trimmed by 10 bases and J by 4 bases, leaving 17 bases between them. CDR3 length: 13 residues. Here the CDR3 DNA reads TGCGCCCCCTTGGGCAGGGAGGTCTATGGCTACACCTTC. Amino acid sequence: CAPLGREVYGYTF.

The chain is built from TRBV18 and TRBJ2-3; the D gene is possibly TRBD1 (5 bases). The CDR3 runs 12 residues. Germline CDR1 KGHSH, CDR2 LQKENI. V was trimmed by 6 bases and J by 4 bases, leaving 8 bases between them. CDR3 region: CASSPRADTQYF. CDR3 sequence (DNA): TGTGCCAGCTCCCCCAGGGCAGATACGCAGTATTTT.

The V gene is TRBV6-6, the J gene TRBJ1-6; D gene unclear. Germline CDR1 reads MNHNY; CDR2 reads SVGAGI (reference sequence). The CDR3 is 15 residues long. With 4 bases removed from V and 5 bases from J, the gap between germline ends came to 12 bases. The CDR3 DNA is TGTGCCAGCAGTTTTAGTCGCCCGGATAATTCACCCCTCCACTTT. Translation: CASSFSRPDNSPLHF.

The V and J genes are TRBV3-1 (or the pseudogene TRBV3-2) and TRBJ2-5, with 10 bases fitting TRBD2. In germline, CDR1 is LGHDT, CDR2 YNNKEL (reference sequence). V trimming: 4 bases; J trimming: 6 bases; junction bases outside the gene matches: 11. The CDR3 covers 16 residues. The CDR3 loop reads CASSPGLAEAGQTQYF. For the CDR3, the DNA is TGTGCCAGCAGCCCCGGACTAGCGGAGGCGGGACAGACCCAGTACTTC.